Sequencing of this T cell receptor (beta chain) was carried out in a study of early T cells in non-severe SARS-CoV-2 infection. Study-level background: Bulk RNA isolated from unsorted whole blood underwent sequencing; chains were not paired.

This clonotype was counted many times. The antigen remains unidentified. The study, taken as a whole, reports: There was a bias toward anti-spike CD8 responses in VDJdb matching, which missed private and CD4 specificities.

Per the germline V gene, CDR1 is SEHNR and CDR2 is FQNEAQ (reference sequence). The V gene lost 5 bases and the J gene lost 4 bases, with 16 bases spanning the gap. The CDR3 has 15 residues. Researchers tagged individual cDNA molecules with unique molecular identifiers. TCRdb independently ran MiXCR on the 5' RACE reads; one entry per CDR3 protein. The data contain around 45,000 distinct CDR3 sequences, about 4% of them singletons. This receptor was identified in an adult who was a healthcare worker with PCR-confirmed SARS-CoV-2 infection or an uninfected control (not recorded which). The sequencing sample was made of whole blood. V gene TRBV7-9 combines with J gene TRBJ2-3; D remains unclear. The CDR3 DNA sequence: TGTGCCAGCAGCCTGGATCTAAGGCGGTCAGATACGCAGTATTTT. This translates into CASSLDLRRSDTQYF.